The present TCR beta chain was sequenced within a study of control samples from healthy donors and cancer patients (TCRdb year 2020). Concerning this clone: Its antigen is still unknown. Qualities for individual bases were not recorded, and no much larger clone is one base off.

Library preparation used the immunoSEQ multiplex PCR assay. TCRdb stores this immuneACCESS table with in-frame sequences only. Part of the clones is absent; in the studies checked, under half of the shortfall reflects unresolved V genes, and no reason is known for the rest. This sample holds about 130,000 clones; around nine tenths were observed only once. Over 6.5% of the sample goes to the ten largest clones. Looking up the germline V gene yields CDR1 MGHRA and CDR2 YSYEKL. The germline ends are 11 bases apart after V is trimmed by 2 bases and J by 0 bases. The CDR3 runs 16 residues from the cysteine to the phenylalanine. Just the 48-base CDR3 DNA is kept, in frame starting at base 1.

The chain is encoded by TRBV4-1 joined to TRBJ2-1; 5 matching bases give a weak D call of TRBD1. Sequencing was carried out using PBMCs. The clonotype comes from a man over 45 with head and neck cancer. The DNA sequence is as follows: TGCGCCAGCAGCCAACCCCCAAGGGGCTCCTACAATGAGCAGTTCTTC. Translated, it reads CASSQPPRGSYNEQFF.